The next 11 T cell receptor beta chains were all read from a single sample in a study of T cell clusters in autoimmune cytopenias. TRB rearrangements were amplified by touch-down multiplex PCR with mixed TRB-A/B primers. No DNA is given; TCRdb re-called the multiplex PCR reads and lists each CDR3 protein once. This repertoire includes fewer than 10,000 distinct CDR3 sequences. Some 40,000 genome equivalents of blood DNA were amplified for TRB. The source material was peripheral blood. The receptors stem from a human donor with an autoimmune cytopenia or autoimmune hepatitis (not recorded which).

This clonotype shows up as medium-sized by frequency. This rearrangement joins TRBV6-1 to TRBJ2-2. Per germline, CDR1 MNHNS and CDR2 SASEGT. The CDR3 consists of 14 residues. The CDR3 reads CASSEALQGGELFF.

The J gene is TRBJ1-1, the V gene TRBV11-2; as DNA is missing, the TRBD1 call by TCRdb cannot be tested. CDR1 and CDR2 (germline): SGHAT, FQNNGV. The CDR3 loop spans 14 amino acids. The CDR3 spells CASSWTGTNTEAFF.

The V and J genes are TRBV10-3 and TRBJ2-1. From germline, CDR1 is ENHRY and CDR2 SYGVKD. The CDR3 consists of 15 residues. CDR3 region: CAISESRASYNEQFF.

Measured by frequency, this clonotype is large (0.1 to 1%). The V call is TRBV18, the J call TRBJ2-1; absent DNA, TCRdb's TRBD2 call cannot be checked. Per germline, CDR1 KGHSH and CDR2 LQKENI. The CDR3 runs 16 residues. CDR3 residues: CASSPPSAGGGNEQFF.

This chain connects TRBV12-3 or TRBV12-4 to TRBJ2-2; the TRBD2 assignment by TCRdb is unverifiable without DNA. This CDR3 contains 18 residues. CDR3 loop: CASSLASGGMSNTGELFF.

This chain uses TRBV18 with TRBJ2-5; the TCRdb D gene call, TRBD2, has no DNA to confirm it. Germline assignment: CDR1 KGHSH and CDR2 LQKENI. The CDR3 has 15 amino acids. The CDR3 loop is CASSPQRVLRETQYF. The full variable domain, rest sourced from reference TRBV18 and TRBJ2-5, is NAGVMQNPRHLVRRRGQEARLRCSPMKGHSHVYWYRQLPEEGLKFMVYLQKENIIDESGMPKERFSAEFPKEGPSILRIQQVVRGDSAAYFCASSPQRVLRETQYFGPGTRLLVL.

The chain has TRBV6-2 or TRBV6-3 and TRBJ2-3; TCRdb outputs TRBD1, but without DNA this stays unchecked. The germline gives CDR1 MNHEY, CDR2 SVGEGT. The CDR3 covers 20 residues. CDR3 region: CASSYLPPGTGTLSTDTQYF.

The chain is built from TRBV7-9 and TRBJ2-3. CDR3 length: 13 amino acids. CDR1 SEHNR and CDR2 FQNEAQ come from the germline V gene (reference sequence). CDR3: CASSLEVWDTQYF.

The chain carries TRBV4-2 and TRBJ2-2; there is no DNA to check the TCRdb D call of TRBD1. Germline CDR1 is LGHNA and CDR2 is YNFKEQ. The CDR3 contains 15 residues. This CDR3 is CASSQDPWSSGELFF.

Considering frequency, this clonotype is medium-sized. The chain uses TRBV19 and TRBJ2-3; without DNA, the TCRdb call of TRBD1 cannot be checked. The CDR3 sequence is 15 residues long. CDR1 and CDR2 (germline): LNHDA, SQIVND (reference sequence). CDR3: CASSIAGQGKDTQYF.

The chain recombines TRBV5-1 with TRBJ2-2; lacking DNA, the TRBD1 call made by TCRdb goes unchecked. Germline lookup yields CDR1 SGHRS and CDR2 YFSETQ. The CDR3 spans 16 residues. The chain's CDR3 is CASSLGPLGDTGELFF. The complete variable domain, with remaining parts taken from reference TRBV5-1 and TRBJ2-2, reads KAGVTQTPRYLIKTRGQQVTLSCSPISGHRSVSWYQQTPGQGLQFLFEYFSETQRNKGNFPGRFSGRQFSNSRSEMNVSTLELGDSALYLCASSLGPLGDTGELFFGEGSRLTVL.